Shown below are 16 T cell receptor beta chains from a single sample sequenced in a study of radiation and T cells in renal cell carcinoma. TCRdb's copy holds only in-frame clones and misses some; the assay was immunoSEQ multiplex PCR. The sample carries about 91,000 clones, under 90% recorded once. Time point denoted: baseline pretreatment blood. Described treatment: 15 Gy SBRT to primary tumor, nephrectomy 4 weeks later. This sample comprised blood, obtained from a patient whose treatment included radiotherapy and nephrectomy. All receptors derive from a man between 60 and 70 years old with renal cell carcinoma.

This sequence joins TRBV6-5 and TRBJ1-2, with a possible D match to TRBD1 (5 bases). The ends were cut back, 8 bases at V and 3 bases at J, with 7 bases in the middle. The CDR3 totals 11 residues. Germline CDR1 MNHEY, CDR2 SVGAGI. CDR3 residues: CASGRDYGYTF. CDR3 coding DNA: TGTGCCAGCGGCAGGGACTATGGCTACACCTTC.

J is TRBJ2-5 and V is TRBV10-1; D unclear. This CDR3 is built from 15 residues. V lost 2 bases to trimming and J lost 3 bases, with 13 bases between them. Germline V CDR1 and CDR2: WNHNN, SYGVQD (reference sequence). The CDR3 region is CASSEGDELEETQYF. The CDR3 DNA is TGCGCCAGCAGTGAGGGGGATGAATTAGAAGAGACCCAGTACTTC.

Only a few counts were recorded for this clone. This chain links TRBV7-9 with TRBJ2-3, with D hard to call. Between the trimmed V and J ends, which lost 8 bases and 3 bases, there was a span of 12 bases. The length of the CDR3 is 13 residues. Germline CDR1 reads SEHNR; CDR2 reads FQNEAQ (reference sequence). The chain's CDR3 is CASYSRLTDTQYF. DNA for the CDR3: TGTGCCAGCTACAGCCGCCTGACAGATACGCAGTATTTT.

This chain connects TRBV10-1 to TRBJ2-7; 9 nucleotides align to TRBD1. V gave up 0 bases and J gave up 5 bases; unmatched junction bases: 8. In germline, CDR1 is WNHNN, CDR2 SYGVQD (reference sequence). The CDR3 totals 16 residues. The CDR3 DNA reads as TGCGCCAGCAGTGAGTCTCGTGGACAGGGGACGAACGAGCAGTACTTC. Protein: CASSESRGQGTNEQYF.

V usage is TRBV2 and J usage is TRBJ2-7, with TRBD1 matching over 10 bases. The CDR3 contains 15 residues. Germline V CDR1 and CDR2: SNHLY, FYNNEI. The ends lost 6 bases at V and 2 bases at J; junction bases unmatched: 7. The CDR3 protein is CASSVVGTGAYEQYF. CDR3 coding DNA: TGTGCCAGCAGCGTTGTGGGGACAGGGGCCTACGAGCAGTACTTC.

The CDR3 here is CASSFGDTGELFF. In nucleotides, the CDR3 is TGTGCCAGCAGCTTCGGCGACACCGGGGAGCTGTTTTTT. The gene calls are TRBV7-7 and TRBJ2-2; D not resolved. The CDR3 has 13 residues. Germline values: CDR1 SSHAT, CDR2 FNYEAQ (reference sequence). Trimming took off 3 bases at V and 3 bases at J, with 5 bases between the two ends. The variable domain in full, with the rest retrieved from reference TRBV7-7 and TRBJ2-2, is GAGVSQSPRYKVTKRGQDVTLRCDPISSHATLYWYQQALGQGPEFLTYFNYEAQPDKSGLPSDRFSAERPEGSISTLTIQRTEQRDSAMYRCASSFGDTGELFFGEGSRLTVL.

The J gene is TRBJ2-5, the V gene TRBV4-3; D gene ambiguous. Deletions cut 3 bases from V and 5 bases from J, with 13 bases between. The CDR3 contains 14 residues. Germline V lookup: CDR1 LGHNA, CDR2 YSLEER. The CDR3 bases are TGCGCCAGCAGCCACCCCCCGTTTCGGGAGACCCAGTACTTC. Translation: CASSHPPFRETQYF.

The genes are TRBV2 and TRBJ2-7; D is undetermined. The germline gives CDR1 SNHLY, CDR2 FYNNEI. Trimming took 4 bases from V and 0 from J, leaving 10 bases between them. The CDR3 has 14 residues. CDR3 DNA sequence: TGTGCCAGCAGTGTCGACTCGAGCTCCTACGAGCAGTACTTC. This codes for CASSVDSSSYEQYF. Looking up the rest from reference TRBV2 and TRBJ2-7 gives the full variable domain: EPEVTQTPSHQVTQMGQEVILRCVPISNHLYFYWYRQILGQKVEFLVSFYNNEISEKSEIFDDQFSVERPDGSNFTLKIRSTKLEDSAMYFCASSVDSSSYEQYFGPGTRLTVT.

This clone was detected only once. The chain employs TRBV6-5 and TRBJ2-7; D unclear. Germline CDR1 reads MNHEY; CDR2 reads SVGAGI. V was cut by 7 bases and J by 4 bases, with 17 bases left in between. The CDR3 has 14 amino acids. CDR3 sequence (DNA): TGTGCCAGCACAGCAACCCTGAATTATTACGAGCAGTACTTC. Translation gives CASTATLNYYEQYF.

This clone was detected only once. The rearrangement joins TRBV9 to TRBJ2-2; 8 nucleotides align to TRBD2. This CDR3 has 16 amino acids. Trimming at V came to 0 bases and at J to 6 bases, leaving 7 bases not matched to a gene. Germline V gene data show CDR1 as SGDLS and CDR2 as YYNGEE. The CDR3 region is CASSVVGGRPAGELFF. The CDR3, as DNA: TGTGCCAGCAGCGTAGTGGGCGGGAGGCCGGCCGGGGAGCTGTTTTTT.

The chain has TRBV6-5 and TRBJ2-5; the match to TRBD2 covers 15 bases. Germline lookup yields CDR1 MNHEY and CDR2 SVGAGI. Losses at the gene ends were 6 bases for V and 5 bases for J; bases not matched to a gene: 4. The CDR3 extends over 15 amino acids. The CDR3 DNA reads TGTGCCAGCAGGAACGGACTAGCGGGAGGGGAGACCCAGTACTTC. Its translation: CASRNGLAGGETQYF.

J is TRBJ2-5 and V is TRBV27; 9 nucleotides align to TRBD1. CDR1 and CDR2 from the germline V gene are MNHEY and SMNVEV (reference sequence). The CDR3 has 16 residues. V shed 1 base and J 5 bases; nucleotides not matched to a gene: 8. The CDR3 loop is CASSLYGQGLGETQYF. In DNA, the CDR3 is TGTGCCAGCAGTTTATACGGACAGGGGCTGGGGGAGACCCAGTACTTC.

The gene calls are TRBV27 and TRBJ2-3; TRBD1 might be the D (5 bases). Trimming shortened V by 5 bases and J by 2 bases, and 14 bases separated the two germline ends. Germline V gene data show CDR1 as MNHEY and CDR2 as SMNVEV (reference sequence). This CDR3 is built from 15 residues. The CDR3 here is CASSKTVLNTDTQYF. The CDR3 region has the DNA TGTGCCAGCAGTAAGACAGTCCTGAACACAGATACGCAGTATTTT.

The V gene is TRBV29-1, the J gene TRBJ2-1, with a possible D match to TRBD1 (6 bases). V lost 5 bases, J lost 9 bases, and 11 bases lay in between. The CDR3 loop spans 11 amino acids. Germline CDR1 SQVTM, CDR2 ANQGSEA. The CDR3 bases are TGCAGCGTTCAAACAGGGACTGAGCAGTTCTTC. It codes for CSVQTGTEQFF.

A few counts support this clone. The chain links TRBV5-3 to TRBJ2-2, with 9 bases identical to TRBD1. Being an ORF, TRBV5-3 has a function that is uncertain. The CDR3 is 19 residues long. After removal of 7 bases from V and 4 bases from J, the junction contained 20 bases not matched to a gene. Here the CDR3 DNA reads TGTGCCAGATACTATCCGGGGTTCCGGGACAGGGTCTTCACCGGGGAGCTGTTTTTT. It encodes CARYYPGFRDRVFTGELFF.

This chain joins TRBV5-5 and TRBJ2-2; 9 bases agree with TRBD1. V shed 6 bases, J shed 2 bases, and the junction held 8 bases outside the gene matches. Germline loops: CDR1 SGHKS, CDR2 YYEKEE (reference sequence). The CDR3 runs 16 residues. Here the CDR3 reads CASNSGTGLNTGELFF. As DNA, the CDR3 is TGTGCCAGCAACTCCGGGACAGGGCTTAACACCGGGGAGCTGTTTTTT. Based on the CDR3 plus reference TRBV5-5 and TRBJ2-2, the full variable domain is DAGVTQSPTHLIKTRGQQVTLRCSPISGHKSVSWYQQVLGQGPQFIFQYYEKEERGRGNFPDRFSARQFPNYSSELNVNALLLGDSALYLCASNSGTGLNTGELFFGEGSRLTVL.